This TCR beta chain appears in the sequencing data of a study of cytomegalovirus exposure and HLA in healthy donors. Study conclusions and caveats: Information on immune exposure was restricted to one variable (CMV serostatus). TCR beta chains numbering more than 150 were designated cytomegalovirus-associated.

Germline V lookup: CDR1 MNHEY, CDR2 SMNVEV (reference sequence). V shed 5 bases and J 1 base; nucleotides not matched to a gene: 5. The CDR3 totals 16 residues. Primers included in the PCR were 60 Vbeta and 13 Jbeta primers. Method: immunoSEQ multiplex PCR; TCRdb's copy keeps in-frame clones and lacks some. The table lists under 200,000 clones, roughly 80% of them singletons. A note on this clone: Its antigen is as yet unknown.

This TCR derives from a woman between 45 and 65 years old in good health and CMV-seronegative. The rearrangement links TRBV27 to TRBJ1-5; 10 bases fit TRBD1. The sample comprised PBMCs. This CDR3 is CASSLRQGASNQPQHF. The DNA of the CDR3 is TGTGCCAGCAGTCTCCGACAGGGGGCCAGCAATCAGCCCCAGCATTTT.